The 29 T cell receptor beta chains reported below all come from one sample, sequenced in a study of T cell responses to AZD1222 COVID-19 vaccine. Using immunoSEQ multiplex PCR, the repertoire was profiled, and TCRdb retains in-frame clones only, with some absent. This table holds 150,000 or so clones, 90% to 95% found once. The sample consisted of peripheral blood, taken 28 days after the second AZD1222 dose. These receptors were collected from an adult who received the AZD1222 COVID-19 vaccine.

V usage is TRBV5-1 and J usage is TRBJ1-6; D ambiguous. Germline assignment: CDR1 SGHRS and CDR2 YFSETQ. V lost 0 bases and J 7 bases, leaving 2 bases between the germline ends. The CDR3 sequence is 12 residues long. CDR3 loop: CASSLENSPLHF. CDR3 DNA: TGCGCCAGCAGCTTGGAAAATTCACCCCTCCACTTT.

The chain links TRBV7-9 to TRBJ1-4; D ambiguous. V was clipped by 0 bases and J by 6 bases, with 5 bases between them. Germline assignment: CDR1 SEHNR and CDR2 FQNEAQ (reference sequence). There are 13 residues in the CDR3. This chain's CDR3 is CASSLALDEKLFF. In DNA, the CDR3 is TGTGCCAGCAGCTTAGCGTTAGATGAAAAACTGTTTTTT.

The chain carries TRBV5-4 and TRBJ2-7; 10 nucleotides agree with TRBD1. The junction had 6 bases not matched to a gene; V was cut back by 4 bases and J by 2 bases. The CDR3 totals 15 residues. The germline V gene encodes CDR1 SGHNT and CDR2 YYREEE (reference sequence). The CDR3 DNA follows: TGTGCCAGCAGCCTAGGGACAGGGGAAGCCTACGAGCAGTACTTC. It yields the protein CASSLGTGEAYEQYF.

As concerns this clone: At one end, the junction sequence differs from germline, possibly due to a read error. The chain employs TRBV2 and TRBJ2-7; the D gene is possibly TRBD1 (6 bases). The CDR3 is made up of 14 amino acids. Germline V gene lookup returns CDR1 SNHLY and CDR2 FYNNEI. Written as DNA, the CDR3 is TGTGCCAGCATTGAACAGGGAACATCCTACGAGCAGTACTTC. Protein product: CASIEQGTSYEQYF.

This clone was seen more than once but under ten times. This chain joins TRBV7-9 and TRBJ1-3; D may be TRBD1 (5 bases). The germline CDR1 and CDR2 sequences are SEHNR and FQNEAQ (reference sequence). Between the trimmed V and J ends, which lost 5 bases and 1 base, there was a span of 18 bases. There are 17 residues in the CDR3. The chain's CDR3 is CASSPGRGIVSGNTIYF. In DNA form, the CDR3 reads TGTGCCAGCAGCCCCGGGAGGGGCATTGTGTCTGGAAACACCATATATTTT.

The chain joins TRBV29-1 to TRBJ2-2; 10 bases line up with TRBD1. CDR1 and CDR2 from the germline V gene are SQVTM and ANQGSEA. V dropped 7 bases and J dropped 3; count of bases not matched to a gene: 2. The CDR3 loop spans 13 amino acids. CDR3 sequence reads: CSADRGYTGELFF. As DNA, the CDR3 is TGCAGCGCGGACAGGGGGTACACCGGGGAGCTGTTTTTT.

This clone was counted a single time. The chain has TRBV13 and TRBJ1-6, with 8 bases that match TRBD1. V trimming: 5 bases; J trimming: 7 bases; junction bases outside the gene matches: 16. The germline V gene encodes CDR1 PRHDT and CDR2 FYEKMQ (reference sequence). This CDR3 contains 18 residues. CDR3 amino acids: CASSPEPAGQGGNSPLHF. Written as DNA, the CDR3 is TGTGCCAGCAGCCCCGAACCAGCAGGACAGGGAGGAAATTCACCCCTCCACTTT.

The genes are TRBV15 and TRBJ2-1, with TRBD1 matching over 8 bases. Germline-derived CDR1 and CDR2 are LNHNV and YYDKDF (reference sequence). CDR3 length: 18 residues. The ends lost 5 bases at V and 6 bases at J; junction bases unmatched: 18. The CDR3 sequence: CATSERSPAGGMINEQFF. The CDR3 DNA sequence: TGTGCCACCAGCGAACGATCCCCCGCAGGGGGCATGATCAATGAGCAGTTCTTC.

The chain is built from TRBV3-1 (or the pseudogene TRBV3-2) and TRBJ1-5, with TRBD1 identical over 9 bases. The V segment lost 2 bases and the J segment 6 bases; nucleotides outside the gene matches: 2. Germline V CDR1 and CDR2: LGHDT, YNNKEL (reference sequence). The CDR3 has 14 residues. The CDR3 nucleotides read TGTGCCAGCAGCCAAACAGGGGGCGTTCAGCCCCAGCATTTT. Its translation is CASSQTGGVQPQHF.

This clone showed up just once. Other DNA sequences from this sample encode an identical CDR3 as well. The V gene is TRBV7-3, the J gene TRBJ1-1, with a tentative D call TRBD1 (5 bases). The germline gives CDR1 SGHTA, CDR2 FQGTGA. The V end lost 2 bases, the J end lost 5 bases, and 12 bases lay between the germline ends. The CDR3 runs to 14 residues. In nucleotides, the CDR3 is TGTGCCAGCAGCTTATCTGGGGGAGGGACTGAAGCTTTCTTT. Its protein product is CASSLSGGGTEAFF.

The chain carries TRBV3-1 (or the pseudogene TRBV3-2) and TRBJ2-7; D gene uncertain. With 1 base removed from V and 6 bases from J, the gap between germline ends came to 10 bases. This CDR3 comprises 13 residues. Germline CDR1 and CDR2: LGHDT and YNNKEL (reference sequence). The CDR3, as DNA: TGTGCCAGCAGCCAAGTGGACGGCGGCGAGCAGTACTTC. It specifies CASSQVDGGEQYF.

The V gene is TRBV6-5, the J gene TRBJ1-3; TRBD1 might be the D (6 bases). CDR1 is MNHEY and CDR2 is SVGAGI in the germline V gene. V lost 5 bases to trimming and J lost 4 bases, with 15 bases between them. The CDR3 is 15 residues long. The CDR3 DNA follows: TGTGCCAGCAGTCCCCGAGGAGGGGGAGGAAACACCATATATTTT. Its protein is CASSPRGGGGNTIYF.

The rearrangement uses TRBV27 and TRBJ2-5; D not resolved. CDR1 is MNHEY and CDR2 is SMNVEV in the germline V gene (reference sequence). CDR3 length equals 13 residues. Trimming took 3 bases from V and 5 from J, leaving 10 bases between them. CDR3 loop: CASSFSFWETQYF. The CDR3 coding sequence is TGTGCCAGCAGTTTTAGTTTCTGGGAGACCCAGTACTTC.

V gene TRBV7-9 combines with J gene TRBJ1-2; D perhaps matches TRBD1 (5 bases). The CDR3 sequence is 16 residues long. Trimming shortened V by 0 bases and J by 3 bases, and 14 bases separated the two germline ends. Germline loops: CDR1 SEHNR, CDR2 FQNEAQ (reference sequence). The DNA for the CDR3 is TGTGCCAGCAGCTTAGCGCTTCAGGGATTGGACTATGGCTACACCTTC. Translating gives CASSLALQGLDYGYTF.

J is TRBJ2-7 and V is TRBV5-4, with TRBD2 matching 15 bases. CDR3 length equals 19 residues. Losses at the gene ends were 0 bases for V and 6 bases for J; bases not matched to a gene: 13. Germline V lookup: CDR1 SGHNT, CDR2 YYREEE (reference sequence). The CDR3 sequence is CASSLDTRTSGGALIEQYF. The DNA for the CDR3 is TGTGCCAGCAGCTTGGATACTCGGACTAGCGGGGGGGCTTTGATCGAGCAGTACTTC.

This CDR3 is CASSPRVFGDEQYF. The DNA for the CDR3 is TGTGCCAGCAGTCCTAGGGTCTTCGGGGACGAGCAGTACTTC. The V gene is TRBV27, the J gene TRBJ2-7, with a weak D call TRBD2 (5 bases). V was pared by 5 bases and J by 5 bases, with 16 bases between. The CDR3 extends over 14 amino acids. Germline loops: CDR1 MNHEY, CDR2 SMNVEV (reference sequence).

The table lists this clone with a count of one. The rearrangement joins TRBV14 to TRBJ2-7, with a weak D call TRBD2 (6 bases). Trimming stripped 1 base from V and 6 bases from J, with 10 bases between. The CDR3 length is 13 residues. Germline loops: CDR1 SGHDN, CDR2 FVKESK. The CDR3 DNA sequence: TGTGCCAGCAGCCAAGTAATGGGGGGCGAGCAGTACTTC. Protein: CASSQVMGGEQYF.

The gene calls are TRBV6-5 and TRBJ2-1; 15 bases line up with TRBD2. V shed 6 bases, J shed 9 bases, and the junction held 6 bases outside the gene matches. The CDR3 has 15 residues. Germline V lookup: CDR1 MNHEY, CDR2 SVGAGI. CDR3 amino acids: CASRNGLAGGIEQFF. The CDR3 nucleotides read TGTGCCAGCAGAAACGGACTAGCGGGAGGGATTGAGCAGTTCTTC.

The J gene is TRBJ2-1, the V gene TRBV6-2 or TRBV6-3; D may be TRBD1 (6 bases). The CDR3 sequence is 11 residues long. The germline V gene encodes CDR1 MNHEY and CDR2 SVGEGT. V dropped 6 bases and J dropped 10 bases, with 10 bases sitting between them. The CDR3 loop reads CASSQGSEQFF. The CDR3 nucleotides are TGTGCCAGCAGCCAGGGGTCGGAGCAGTTCTTC.

This chain links TRBV3-1 (or the pseudogene TRBV3-2) with TRBJ1-1; TRBD1 might be the D (6 bases). Trimming cost V 4 bases and J 6 bases, with 12 bases left between them. This CDR3 has 13 residues. The germline V gene has CDR1 LGHDT and CDR2 YNNKEL (reference sequence). This CDR3 is CASSRTGFAEAFF. The CDR3 DNA sequence: TGTGCCAGCAGCCGAACAGGGTTCGCTGAAGCTTTCTTT.

A word on this clone: Other DNA sequences in the sample encode the same CDR3. This rearrangement joins TRBV19 to TRBJ1-5; D gene uncertain. The germline V gene encodes CDR1 LNHDA and CDR2 SQIVND (reference sequence). V lost 5 bases and J 10 bases, leaving 12 bases between the germline ends. The length of the CDR3 is 12 residues. The CDR3 loop is CASSPPRGPQHF. CDR3 DNA sequence: TGTGCCAGTAGTCCCCCTCGTGGTCCCCAGCATTTT.

V usage is TRBV6-9 and J usage is TRBJ2-7; 9 nucleotides match TRBD2. The germline V gene has CDR1 MNHGY and CDR2 SVAAGI. Trimming at V came to 3 bases and at J to 3 bases, leaving 12 bases not matched to a gene. The CDR3 extends over 17 amino acids. In DNA, the CDR3 is TGTGCCAGCAGTTACCCAGCGGCCGCGGGAGGGGACTACGAGCAGTACTTC. It specifies CASSYPAAAGGDYEQYF.

This clone was observed once. The V and J genes are TRBV5-1 and TRBJ2-3; perhaps TRBD2 as D (5 bases). The V end lost 0 bases, the J end lost 1 base, and 9 bases lay between the germline ends. The CDR3 totals 15 residues. In germline, CDR1 is SGHRS, CDR2 YFSETQ. Here the CDR3 reads CASSLGWGGTDTQYF. CDR3 DNA: TGCGCCAGCAGCTTGGGGTGGGGAGGCACAGATACGCAGTATTTT.

This sequence joins TRBV2 and TRBJ2-1; unclear D gene. The germline V and J ends were trimmed by 2 bases and 2 bases, with 10 bases remaining between them. From germline, CDR1 is SNHLY and CDR2 FYNNEI. The length of the CDR3 is 15 residues. CDR3 sequence (DNA): TGTGCCAGCAGTGAACAGGTTATCCCCTACAATGAGCAGTTCTTC. Amino acid sequence: CASSEQVIPYNEQFF.

There are a few counts of this clone. J is TRBJ2-1 and V is TRBV19; 7 bases map to TRBD2. V was pared by 2 bases and J by 4 bases, with 5 bases of the junction left unmatched. This CDR3 spans 15 amino acids. Germline-derived CDR1 and CDR2 are LNHDA and SQIVND (reference sequence). The CDR3, as DNA: TGTGCCAGTAGTATAATTCCTAGCGGTTACAATGAGCAGTTCTTC. It yields the protein CASSIIPSGYNEQFF. Filled out from reference TRBV19 and TRBJ2-1, the complete variable domain reads DGGITQSPKYLFRKEGQNVTLSCEQNLNHDAMYWYRQDPGQGLRLIYYSQIVNDFQKGDIAEGYSVSREKKESFPLTVTSAQKNPTAFYLCASSIIPSGYNEQFFGPGTRLTVL.

The rearrangement uses TRBV5-4 and TRBJ2-7; TRBD2 agrees at 7 bases. CDR1 and CDR2 (germline): SGHNT, YYREEE (reference sequence). This CDR3 spans 14 amino acids. The junction had 6 bases not matched to a gene; V was cut back by 3 bases and J by 3 bases. This chain's CDR3 is CASSSRAGDYEQYF. The CDR3 region has the DNA TGTGCCAGCAGCTCCCGGGCGGGAGACTACGAGCAGTACTTC. The whole variable domain, remainder taken from reference TRBV5-4 and TRBJ2-7, is ETGVTQSPTHLIKTRGQQVTLRCSSQSGHNTVSWYQQALGQGPQFIFQYYREEENGRGNFPPRFSGLQFPNYSSELNVNALELDDSALYLCASSSRAGDYEQYFGPGTRLTVT.

This chain uses TRBV25-1 with TRBJ1-2; 8 positions agree with TRBD1. After removal of 5 bases from V and 6 bases from J, the junction contained 17 bases not matched to a gene. CDR3 length: 17 amino acids. Germline CDR1 and CDR2: MGHDK and SYGVNS. The CDR3 DNA is TGTGCCAGCAGTTCACGGCAGGGGGCGCGTGTTGGGGATGGCTACACCTTC. Translation gives CASSSRQGARVGDGYTF.

This sequence joins TRBV6-2 or TRBV6-3 and TRBJ2-6; TRBD1 matches 7 bases. CDR1 and CDR2 from the germline V gene are MNHEY and SVGEGT. V shed 6 bases and J 1 base; nucleotides not matched to a gene: 9. CDR3 size: 17 residues. CDR3 DNA sequence: TGTGCCAGCAGCATAACAGGGGAAGGTTCTGGGGCCAACGTCCTGACTTTC. Residues: CASSITGEGSGANVLTF.

The CDR3 bases are TGTGCCATCAAGGCGGAGGGCGCCTCTTATGGCTACACCTTC. Its protein is CAIKAEGASYGYTF. The chain joins TRBV10-3 to TRBJ1-2; D is unresolved. The CDR3 consists of 14 residues. The V end was cut by 7 bases, the J end by 5 bases, with 17 bases between. In germline, CDR1 is ENHRY, CDR2 SYGVKD.